The clone carrying this T cell receptor beta chain was seen more than once but under ten times. Its antigen is unknown. The PCR used 60 Vbeta and 13 Jbeta primers. The method was immunoSEQ multiplex PCR; TCRdb's version includes in-frame clones alone and lacks a portion of them. Found here are some 150,000 clones, under 70% of them singletons; the top ten hold around 2.9%. At collection, donors were nominally healthy, but unrecorded immune exposures were probable. This specimen belongs to a study of cytomegalovirus exposure and HLA in healthy donors. This CDR3 spans 12 amino acids. Trimming stripped 5 bases from V and 3 bases from J, with 9 bases between. Germline V gives CDR1 SGHRS, CDR2 YFSETQ. Study-wide findings and caveats: A later analysis linked a missense variant in DCLRE1C to the trimming of TCR beta V and J genes. Reports state that TCR beta sequences accurately predicted most subjects' HLA-A and HLA-B alleles. Later analysis suggested links between common viral pathogens and several top significant clusters.

V is TRBV5-1 and J is TRBJ2-7, with unresolved D. This clonotype originated in a woman aged 25-40 years in good health and CMV-seropositive. Sequencing was done on a sample of PBMCs. The CDR3 region is CASSPAGYEQYF. CDR3 nucleotides: TGCGCCAGCAGTCCCGCCGGCTACGAGCAGTACTTC.